This T cell receptor (beta chain) was retrieved from a study of T cell changes during pregnancy in multiple sclerosis. Germline V lookup: CDR1 MNHEY, CDR2 SMNVEV (reference sequence). The trim removed 5 bases at V and 4 bases at J, leaving 7 bases unmatched. The CDR3 runs 14 residues. The protocol was immunoSEQ multiplex PCR, while the TCRdb copy is restricted to in-frame clones and leaves out a portion. Of tens of thousands of clones in the sample, 85% to 95% were seen once. The receptor was isolated from a female donor with multiple sclerosis, enrolled in a pregnancy study. The J gene is TRBJ2-7, the V gene TRBV27, with 8 bases matching TRBD2. This specimen was peripheral blood, taken in the third trimester of pregnancy. Here the CDR3 reads CASSPGTRGYEQYF. The CDR3 DNA follows: TGTGCCAGCAGTCCCGGGACTAGGGGTTACGAGCAGTACTTC.